This entry is about one T cell receptor beta chain. Some clones are missing from TCRdb's copy, which holds only in-frame ones; the method was immunoSEQ multiplex PCR. The data contain approximately 98,000 clones, over 75% of them singletons. These data originate in a study of blood T cell repertoires in COVID-19. Across the study: The origin of the acute and convalescent COVID-19 samples was the United States, Italy and Spain.

This sequence originates from a human donor in a cohort sampled during active COVID-19. The sequenced sample consisted of peripheral blood.

CDR3 sequence (DNA): TGTGCCAGCAGTCCGAGGGACAGGGGGCCTGAAGCTTTCTTT. Protein sequence: CASSPRDRGPEAFF. The chain joins TRBV27 to TRBJ1-1, with 12 bases fitting TRBD1. There are 14 residues in the CDR3. From germline, CDR1 is MNHEY and CDR2 SMNVEV (reference sequence). V lost 5 bases to trimming and J lost 6 bases; unmatched junction nucleotides: 4.